The 8 T cell receptor beta chains listed next were all sequenced from one sample in a study of OX40 agonist ivuxolimab in advanced cancers. The repertoire was sequenced with immunoSEQ multiplex PCR; TCRdb's copy has only in-frame clones and lacks some. The sample has roughly 74,000 clones; over 80% are singletons. Sequenced material: CD4+ or CD8+ T cells sorted from blood, taken in a trial of the OX40 agonist ivuxolimab. Every receptor here comes from an adult with an advanced solid tumor such as melanoma, head and neck, liver or kidney cancer.

The chain is built from TRBV30 and TRBJ1-5; 8 bases match TRBD1. From germline, CDR1 is GTSNPN and CDR2 SVGIG (reference sequence). This CDR3 spans 15 amino acids. V was clipped by 2 bases and J by 6 bases; unmatched bases: 9. DNA of the CDR3: TGTGCCTGGAGTAGGACAGGGTTGGGGTCTCAGCCCCAGCATTTT. It codes for CAWSRTGLGSQPQHF.

This clone has a single count. The chain is built from TRBV11-2 and TRBJ2-2; D is ambiguous. The length of the CDR3 is 15 residues. Germline loops: CDR1 SGHAT, CDR2 FQNNGV. V gave up 3 bases and J gave up 1 base, with 9 bases separating them. In nucleotides, the CDR3 is TGTGCCAGCAGCTTCCCGACGGGGAACACCGGGGAGCTGTTTTTT. Residues: CASSFPTGNTGELFF. Supplemented by reference TRBV11-2 and TRBJ2-2, the full variable domain reads EAGVAQSPRYKIIEKRQSVAFWCNPISGHATLYWYQQILGQGPKLLIQFQNNGVVDDSQLPKDRFSAERLKGVDSTLKIQPAKLEDSAVYLCASSFPTGNTGELFFGEGSRLTVL.

The V call is TRBV2, the J call TRBJ1-5; D is ambiguous. Germline CDR1 SNHLY, CDR2 FYNNEI. This CDR3 contains 15 residues. Trimming took off 2 bases at V and 0 bases at J, with 8 bases between the two ends. CDR3 residues: CASSEYMDSNQPQHF. DNA of the CDR3: TGTGCCAGCAGTGAATACATGGATAGCAATCAGCCCCAGCATTTT.

This chain uses TRBV18 with TRBJ1-3, with D unresolved. Per germline, CDR1 KGHSH and CDR2 LQKENI. The V end was cut by 0 bases, the J end by 0 bases, with 12 bases between. The length of the CDR3 is 17 residues. The CDR3 is CASSPPNRKSSGNTIYF. In DNA, the CDR3 is TGTGCCAGCTCACCACCAAACAGAAAGAGCTCTGGAAACACCATATATTTT.

The chain links TRBV6-6 to TRBJ1-1, with TRBD1 as a possible D gene (5 bases). Per germline, CDR1 MNHNY and CDR2 SVGAGI (reference sequence). The CDR3 runs to 15 residues. Trimming pared 2 bases from V and 3 bases from J, leaving 13 bases between. CDR3 DNA sequence: TGTGCCAGCAGTTACCAAAGACAGACGGACACTGAAGCTTTCTTT. Protein: CASSYQRQTDTEAFF.

This clone was detected only once. The chain links TRBV4-3 to TRBJ2-7; a possible D gene is TRBD2 (6 bases). This CDR3 is built from 16 residues. CDR1 is LGHNA, CDR2 YSLEER, per germline. V was shortened by 0 bases and J by 2 bases, with 14 bases between the two germline ends. The CDR3 sequence is CASSQDQKWGAYEQYF. In nucleotides, the CDR3 is TGCGCCAGCAGCCAAGATCAAAAATGGGGGGCCTACGAGCAGTACTTC.

This chain connects TRBV2 to TRBJ1-5; D not resolved. Germline V gene sequence: CDR1 SNHLY, CDR2 FYNNEI. This CDR3 contains 15 residues. Between the trimmed V and J ends, which lost 7 bases and 3 bases, there was a span of 16 bases. CDR3 in DNA: TGTGCCAGCAAATCCCGACTCAGACCCAATCAGCCCCAGCATTTT. It yields the protein CASKSRLRPNQPQHF.

This rearrangement joins TRBV18 to TRBJ2-1, with 11 bases matching TRBD2. Germline CDR1 KGHSH, CDR2 LQKENI. Unmatched junction bases numbered 6, after V lost 4 bases and J lost 7 bases. This CDR3 is 15 amino acids long. The CDR3 region is CASSLGLAESNEQFF. The CDR3 bases are TGTGCCAGCTCACTGGGACTAGCGGAGTCTAATGAGCAGTTCTTC.